A single sample gave rise to the 7 T cell receptor beta chains below, sequenced in a study of post-analysis software for immune sequencing data. General observations from the study: Five or six TRBV segments, TRBV5-6, TRBV5-1 and TRBV20-1 among them, were found more frequent in patients than controls.

These receptors' antigens are unknown. Unique molecular identifiers were carried by the TCR beta cDNA libraries. Via MiXCR, TCRdb re-called the PCR reads, giving one row per CDR3 protein. The profile covers approximately 360,000 distinct CDR3 sequences, with 30% to 45% appearing a single time and roughly 13% taken by the ten largest. Specimen: blood. The origin of the receptors is a girl aged 5-17 years with multiple sclerosis.

This clonotype was recorded a few times. V is TRBV4-1 and J is TRBJ1-1; 7 bases are shared with TRBD1. V lost 4 bases to trimming and J lost 2 bases; unmatched junction nucleotides: 7. The CDR3 runs 15 residues. Per the germline V gene, CDR1 is MGHRA and CDR2 is YSYEKL. The CDR3 DNA reads TGCGCCAGCAGCCCGAATACAGGGGATAACACTGAAGCTTTCTTT. It codes for CASSPNTGDNTEAFF.

The rearrangement uses TRBV11-2 and TRBJ2-7, with D uncertain. The CDR3 is 13 amino acids. Looked up from germline, CDR1 is SGHAT and CDR2 is FQNNGV. Between the trimmed V and J ends, which lost 5 bases and 2 bases, there was a span of 10 bases. CDR3 in amino acids: CASSLTSAYEQYF. In DNA, the CDR3 is TGTGCCAGCAGCCTCACTTCGGCCTACGAGCAGTACTTC.

This clonotype was seen more than once but under ten times. The gene calls are TRBV5-5 and TRBJ2-1, with 9 bases aligning to TRBD2. Looked up from germline, CDR1 is SGHKS and CDR2 is YYEKEE (reference sequence). The V gene end was trimmed by 10 bases and the J gene end by 5 bases; junction bases not matched to a gene: 13. CDR3 length equals 15 residues. CDR3 region: CAGQTLAGANNEQFF. For the CDR3, the DNA is TGTGCCGGACAGACGTTAGCGGGGGCCAACAATGAGCAGTTCTTC.

The genes are TRBV6-4 and TRBJ1-1; D is unresolved. Germline loops: CDR1 MRHNA, CDR2 SNTAGT. This CDR3 has 14 amino acids. The germline V and J ends were trimmed by 7 bases and 7 bases, with 19 bases remaining between them. The DNA for the CDR3 is TGTGCCAGCATTCATCCTGTTACGGGGAATGAAGCTTTCTTT. This gives the protein CASIHPVTGNEAFF.

The chain recombines TRBV3-1 with TRBJ1-1; D not certain. The V and J ends lost 0 bases and 6 bases respectively, with 14 bases between them. Per the germline V gene, CDR1 is LGHDT and CDR2 is YNNKEL (reference sequence). The length of the CDR3 is 15 residues. The DNA for the CDR3 is TGTGCCAGCAGCCAAGAGGGCCAGCAAGAAGCTGAAGCTTTCTTT. Translation gives CASSQEGQQEAEAFF.

The J gene is TRBJ2-1, the V gene TRBV19, with TRBD2 matching over 13 bases. In germline, CDR1 is LNHDA, CDR2 SQIVND (reference sequence). This CDR3 is 19 amino acids long. Germline trimming cut 5 bases from V and 6 bases from J; bases unmatched to any gene: 16. The chain's CDR3 is CASSLHLLAGGPGLNEQFF. For the CDR3, the DNA is TGTGCCAGTAGTCTCCACTTACTAGCGGGGGGGCCCGGGCTCAATGAGCAGTTCTTC.

V and J are TRBV4-1 and TRBJ2-2, with a tentative D call TRBD2 (6 bases). V was pared by 4 bases and J by 2 bases, with 8 bases between. CDR1 and CDR2 (germline): MGHRA, YSYEKL. CDR3 size: 14 residues. DNA for the CDR3: TGCGCCAGCAGCCGGGGGGACAACACCGGGGAGCTGTTTTTT. Its protein product is CASSRGDNTGELFF.